A selection of T cell receptor beta chains follows, all from one sample in a study of OX40 agonist ivuxolimab in advanced cancers. Here immunoSEQ multiplex PCR was the method, and the copy in TCRdb shows in-frame clones only, minus some. This repertoire shows tens of thousands of clones, 85% to 90% found once; its top ten account for 5.4%. Source: CD4+ or CD8+ T cells sorted from blood, taken in a trial of the OX40 agonist ivuxolimab. The receptors shown here come from an adult with an advanced solid tumor such as melanoma, head and neck, liver or kidney cancer. CDR3s include the opening cysteine and the closing phenylalanine or tryptophan. Fields, in order: V gene, D gene, J gene, clone size, CDR3 protein, CDR3 DNA. A D gene is named only where the DNA matches it firmly. A row's size may be missing; if present it is once, few, many or a size class.

TRBV7-2	-	TRBJ2-7	-	CASSQRQAAHEQYF	TGTGCCAGCAGCCAGCGACAAGCTGCTCACGAGCAGTACTTC
TRBV7-2	-	TRBJ1-1	few	CASTLTVNTEAFF	TGTGCCAGCACCCTGACGGTGAACACTGAAGCTTTCTTT
TRBV7-9	-	TRBJ1-4	-	CASSLRQGRDEKLFF	TGTGCCAGCAGCTTAAGGCAGGGGCGGGATGAAAAACTGTTTTTT
TRBV14	TRBD2	TRBJ2-3	-	CASSQAWRETYF	TGTGCCAGCAGCCAGGCATGGCGGGAGACGTATTTT
TRBV4-3	TRBD2	TRBJ2-2	-	CASRGGLAGGLGELFF	TGCGCCAGCAGGGGGGGACTAGCGGGAGGGCTCGGGGAGCTGTTTTTT
TRBV18	-	TRBJ2-3	-	CASSRPPPVDTQYF	TGTGCCAGCTCACGGCCGCCACCGGTGGATACGCAGTATTTT
TRBV21-1	-	TRBJ2-7	-	CASSRGYRDTGQTYEQYF	TGTGCCAGCAGCAGGGGGTACCGGGACACCGGACAGACCTACGAGCAGTACTTC
TRBV19	-	TRBJ2-2	-	CASSLYRTPSKDGELFF	TGTGCCAGTAGTTTATACCGGACACCCTCGAAGGACGGGGAGCTGTTTTTT
TRBV7-2	-	TRBJ2-7	-	CASSLSGTRGEQYF	TGTGCCAGCAGCTTATCAGGGACCAGGGGCGAGCAGTACTTC
TRBV18	-	TRBJ2-1	-	CASSPLASYNEQFF	TGTGCCAGCTCACCACTAGCCTCCTACAATGAGCAGTTCTTC
TRBV15	TRBD2	TRBJ2-7	-	CATSRDQYSGLATTYEQYF	TGTGCCACCAGCAGAGATCAATATTCGGGACTAGCGACCACCTACGAGCAGTACTTC
TRBV6-6	-	TRBJ1-4	-	CASSYSSNGVNEKLFF	TGTGCCAGCAGTTACTCGAGTAATGGGGTTAATGAAAAACTGTTTTTT
TRBV7-3	-	TRBJ1-6	once	CASRYHSVGKGDSPLHF	TGTGCCAGCAGGTACCATTCCGTCGGAAAGGGCGATTCACCCCTCCACTTT
TRBV7-6	TRBD2	TRBJ2-2	-	CASSPGTRSAGELFF	TGTGCCAGCAGCCCTGGGACTAGATCTGCCGGGGAGCTGTTTTTT
TRBV7-2	-	TRBJ2-3	once	CASSAHRTDTQYF	TGTGCCAGCAGCGCCCACAGAACAGATACGCAGTATTTT
TRBV7-3	-	TRBJ2-2	-	CASCPGGPGELFF	TGTGCCAGCTGTCCGGGGGGCCCCGGGGAGCTGTTTTTT
TRBV28	TRBD1	TRBJ1-5	-	CASSPGQMNNQPQHF	TGTGCCAGCAGCCCGGGACAGATGAACAATCAGCCCCAGCATTTT
TRBV6-5	TRBD1	TRBJ2-7	-	CASSYQGQGVHEQYF	TGTGCCAGCAGTTACCAAGGACAGGGCGTGCACGAGCAGTACTTC
TRBV4-1	-	TRBJ2-2	-	CASSQDPFPRAAGELFF	TGCGCCAGCAGCCAAGATCCCTTCCCGCGTGCGGCCGGGGAGCTGTTTTTT
TRBV27	-	TRBJ2-3	-	CASSSPSSNTDTQYF	TGTGCCAGCAGTTCCCCTAGCAGTAACACAGATACGCAGTATTTT
TRBV5-1	-	TRBJ2-2	-	CASSLGLANTGELFF	TGCGCCAGCAGCTTGGGACTAGCGAACACCGGGGAGCTGTTTTTT
TRBV2	-	TRBJ1-1	-	CASSLGDNTEAFF	TGTGCCAGCAGCTTAGGAGATAACACTGAAGCTTTCTTT
TRBV5-1	TRBD2	TRBJ2-5	few	CASSLESGGETQYF	TGCGCCAGCAGCTTGGAATCGGGAGGAGAGACCCAGTACTTC
TRBV19	-	TRBJ2-7	-	CASSTGNRPTSYEQYF	TGTGCCAGTAGTACAGGAAACCGCCCTACCTCCTACGAGCAGTACTTC
TRBV12-5	TRBD1	TRBJ1-5	-	CASGLATVTGDNQPQHF	TGTGCTAGTGGTTTGGCTACGGTGACAGGGGACAATCAGCCCCAGCATTTT
TRBV6-5	-	TRBJ2-5	-	CASTPTTTSTQYF	TGTGCCAGCACTCCGACAACTACATCGACCCAGTACTTC
TRBV4-1	-	TRBJ1-1	-	CASSQPGFGANTEAFF	TGCGCCAGCAGCCAACCCGGGTTCGGTGCGAACACTGAAGCTTTCTTT
TRBV7-9	-	TRBJ1-1	-	CASSLASSEAFF	TGTGCCAGCAGCTTAGCTTCTTCTGAAGCTTTCTTT
TRBV18	TRBD2	TRBJ2-7	few	CASSPRGLAGGSMGEQYF	TGTGCCAGCTCACCAAGAGGACTAGCGGGAGGATCGATGGGCGAGCAGTACTTC
TRBV28	TRBD2	TRBJ2-1	-	CASSSHSGKTYNEQFF	TGTGCCAGCAGTTCTCATAGCGGGAAAACCTACAATGAGCAGTTCTTC
TRBV19	-	TRBJ2-7	-	CASSTPGGTSYEQYF	TGTGCCAGTAGTACCCCGGGCGGGACATCCTACGAGCAGTACTTC
TRBV11-3	-	TRBJ2-2	once	CASSPPLGTFKFGELFF	TGTGCCAGCAGCCCCCCCCTAGGCACATTCAAATTCGGGGAGCTGTTTTTT
TRBV18	-	TRBJ2-6	-	CASSPFDGANVLTF	TGTGCCAGCTCACCTTTTGACGGGGCCAACGTCCTGACTTTC
TRBV28	TRBD2	TRBJ2-1	-	CASSLGVTSGSRNEQFF	TGTGCCAGCAGTTTAGGAGTGACTAGCGGGAGCAGAAATGAGCAGTTCTTC
TRBV4-1	-	TRBJ2-7	once	CASSRSASENYEQYF	TGCGCCAGCAGCCGTTCGGCTAGCGAAAACTACGAGCAGTACTTC
TRBV29-1	TRBD1	TRBJ1-1	few	CSVGGGSEAFF	TGCAGCGTTGGAGGGGGCAGTGAAGCTTTCTTT
TRBV27	-	TRBJ2-5	-	CASSSDSGVGTQYF	TGTGCCAGCAGTTCGGACAGTGGTGTAGGGACCCAGTACTTC
TRBV9	-	TRBJ2-1	-	CASSVWNSDYNEQFF	TGTGCCAGCAGCGTTTGGAATAGCGATTACAATGAGCAGTTCTTC
TRBV4-2	-	TRBJ2-3	-	CASSQEGHPGDTQYF	TGTGCCAGCAGCCAAGAGGGCCACCCGGGGGATACGCAGTATTTT
TRBV7-3	TRBD2	TRBJ2-1	-	CASSLLAGVGYEQFF	TGTGCCAGCAGCTTACTAGCGGGAGTGGGCTATGAGCAGTTCTTC
TRBV15	-	TRBJ2-4	-	CATSRGAGPAKNIQYF	TGTGCCACCAGCAGAGGGGCGGGTCCAGCCAAAAACATTCAGTACTTC
TRBV6-4	-	TRBJ2-2	-	CASSRAVGTNTGELFF	TGTGCCAGCAGTAGAGCCGTGGGCACGAACACCGGGGAGCTGTTTTTT
TRBV5-4	-	TRBJ2-7	-	CASSHLGALSYEQYF	TGCGCCAGCAGCCACCTAGGGGCCCTCTCCTACGAGCAGTACTTC
TRBV2	TRBD1	TRBJ2-3	once	CASSTGVADTQYF	TGTGCCAGCAGTACAGGGGTGGCAGATACGCAGTATTTT
TRBV6-5	-	TRBJ1-4	-	CASVSQANEKLFF	TGTGCCAGCGTCTCGCAGGCTAATGAAAAACTGTTTTTT
TRBV25-1	TRBD2	TRBJ2-3	-	CASTAGGYTDTQYF	TGTGCCAGCACAGCGGGAGGGTACACAGATACGCAGTATTTT
TRBV30	-	TRBJ1-2	few	CAWSGQGADGYTF	TGTGCCTGGAGTGGTCAAGGGGCCGATGGCTACACCTTC
TRBV28	-	TRBJ2-6	-	CASSLSGAGANVLTF	TGTGCCAGCAGTTTATCAGGGGCCGGGGCCAACGTCCTGACTTTC
TRBV28	TRBD2	TRBJ2-2	-	CASNYLAVPRLNTGELFF	TGTGCCAGCAATTACCTAGCGGTCCCGCGATTGAACACCGGGGAGCTGTTTTTT
TRBV5-1	-	TRBJ2-7	-	CASSPTPGGGSYEQYF	TGCGCCAGCAGCCCAACTCCAGGTGGAGGCTCGTACGAGCAGTACTTC
TRBV18	TRBD1	TRBJ2-7	-	CASSMDRFNEQYF	TGTGCCAGCTCGATGGACAGGTTCAACGAGCAGTACTTC
TRBV5-1	TRBD1	TRBJ2-3	-	CASSLGQGATDTQYF	TGCGCCAGCAGCTTGGGACAGGGGGCAACAGATACGCAGTATTTT
TRBV7-3	TRBD2	TRBJ2-5	-	CASSLGPLAGSGETQYF	TGTGCCAGCAGCTTAGGCCCCCTAGCGGGGAGTGGGGAGACCCAGTACTTC
TRBV5-1	-	TRBJ2-5	-	CASSLVPGVQETQYF	TGCGCCAGCAGCTTGGTCCCAGGGGTTCAAGAGACCCAGTACTTC
TRBV7-8	-	TRBJ1-4	-	CASRRGRDPTGKLFF	TGTGCCAGCAGGCGCGGGCGGGACCCGACCGGTAAACTGTTTTTT
TRBV6-1	-	TRBJ1-5	once	CASRANDNQPQHF	TGTGCCAGCAGGGCCAATGACAATCAGCCCCAGCATTTT